The 8 T cell receptor beta chains in this list originate from one sample, sequenced in a study of radiation and T cells in renal cell carcinoma. The time point denotes: blood 4 weeks post-SBRT, at nephrectomy. Indicated treatment: 15 Gy SBRT to primary tumor, nephrectomy 4 weeks later. The protocol was immunoSEQ multiplex PCR, while the TCRdb copy is restricted to in-frame clones and leaves out a portion. Seen here are around 180,000 clones, roughly nine tenths observed once, and the top ten hold about 11%. Sequenced here: blood, sampled from a patient whose treatment included radiotherapy and nephrectomy. These receptors were collected from a woman aged 50 to 60 with renal cell carcinoma.

V is TRBV29-1 and J is TRBJ2-1; D possibly matches TRBD1 or TRBD2 (7 bases each). The CDR3 is made up of 14 amino acids. Germline-derived CDR1 and CDR2 are SQVTM and ANQGSEA. Deletions cut 8 bases from V and 9 bases from J, with 23 bases between. CDR3 DNA sequence: TGCAGCTCAGGGGGGGTGACCCCATCGGCTGAGCAGTTCTTC. Its protein is CSSGGVTPSAEQFF.

The CDR3 DNA is TGTGCCAGCAGCTTAGATTGGGGACAGGGCTACGAGCAGTACTTC. Translation: CASSLDWGQGYEQYF. The chain couples TRBV11-2 to TRBJ2-7; 9 bases are shared with TRBD1. Germline CDR1 SGHAT, CDR2 FQNNGV. CDR3 length: 15 amino acids. Trimming at V came to 0 bases and at J to 3 bases, leaving 3 bases not matched to a gene.

The rearrangement uses TRBV6-1 and TRBJ1-3, with D tentatively TRBD1 (5 bases). The CDR3 sequence is 15 residues long. The germline V gene has CDR1 MNHNS and CDR2 SASEGT. With 6 bases removed from V and 2 bases from J, the gap between germline ends came to 14 bases. The CDR3 DNA follows: TGTGCCAGCAGCGACCGGGGCAGGGCTGGAAACACCATATATTTT. This codes for CASSDRGRAGNTIYF.

V is TRBV5-8 and J is TRBJ1-4, with no clear D. V lost 2 bases to trimming and J lost 5 bases, with 10 bases between them. The CDR3 totals 14 residues. The V gene's germline CDR1 is SGHTS and CDR2 YDEGEE. The CDR3 DNA reads TGTGCCAGCAGCTTTGGCCGAGGGAATGAAAAACTGTTTTTT. Encoded protein: CASSFGRGNEKLFF. Combining the CDR3 with reference TRBV5-8 and TRBJ1-4 gives the whole variable domain EAGVTQSPTHLIKTRGQQATLRCSPISGHTSVYWYQQALGLGLQFLLWYDEGEERNRGNFPPRFSGRQFPNYSSELNVNALELEDSALYLCASSFGRGNEKLFFGSGTQLSVL.

The J gene is TRBJ2-3, the V gene TRBV5-1; D is possibly TRBD1 or TRBD2 (6 bases each). The germline V and J ends were trimmed by 1 base and 4 bases, with 16 bases remaining between them. The CDR3 loop spans 16 amino acids. Germline V gene lookup returns CDR1 SGHRS and CDR2 YFSETQ. The CDR3 DNA reads TGCGCCAGCAGCTTGATCCAGGTGGGGGGCCCAGATACGCAGTATTTT. This translates into CASSLIQVGGPDTQYF.

This chain links TRBV7-2 with TRBJ1-1; the D is unclear. The CDR3 is 13 residues long. Trimming left V 6 bases short and J 0 bases short, with 8 bases between. The germline CDR1 and CDR2 sequences are SGHTA and FQGNSA. CDR3 amino acids: CASSSDMNTEAFF. The CDR3 DNA is TGTGCCAGCAGTTCAGACATGAACACTGAAGCTTTCTTT.

The rearrangement links TRBV10-3 to TRBJ2-1; D may correspond to TRBD1 or TRBD2 (5 bases each). This CDR3 comprises 15 residues. Deletions cut 4 bases from V and 4 bases from J, with 14 bases between. Germline assignment: CDR1 ENHRY and CDR2 SYGVKD. CDR3 amino acids: CAISVLGENYNEQFF. CDR3 DNA sequence: TGTGCCATCAGTGTTTTGGGGGAGAATTACAATGAGCAGTTCTTC.

The chain carries TRBV6-4 and TRBJ2-7, with D possibly being TRBD2 (5 bases). V shed 2 bases and J shed 4 bases, with 24 bases lying between them. CDR3 length: 18 residues. Germline V gene data show CDR1 as MRHNA and CDR2 as SNTAGT. CDR3 bases: TGTGCCAGCAGTGACGGCCCTATCTTCAGCGGAGTTATGTACGAGCAGTACTTC. Its protein is CASSDGPIFSGVMYEQYF.